This TCR beta chain is from a study of T-cell reconstitution after alpha-beta-depleted transplantation in children. Study findings and constraints: Certain patients had high TCRbeta diversity at day 60, and it came from recipient T cells and thymic progenitors that survived. Reported findings indicate that, about two months after transplant, alpha-beta T cells came from several hundred expanded clones, which were derived from non-depleted graft cells.

Molecular barcoding with unique molecular identifiers was used for the TCRbeta library. TCRdb fed the PCR reads into MiXCR, producing one record per CDR3 protein. Of about 600,000 distinct CDR3 sequences in the sample, approximately 22% were seen once. This CDR3 contains 15 residues. Germline V CDR1 and CDR2: SGHVS, FNYEAQ. V trimming: 5 bases; J trimming: 7 bases; junction bases outside the gene matches: 9. As to this clonotype: The antigen is unknown.

The gene calls are TRBV7-6 and TRBJ2-1, with 9 bases that match TRBD2. The starting material was PBMCs, mostly from graft donor cells, obtained 360 days after TCRalphabeta/CD19-depleted stem cell transplant. The TCR sequence derives from a boy younger than two who had a stem cell transplant for acute myeloid leukemia, so the T cells may come from the graft donor. The CDR3 nucleotides are TGTGCCAGCAGCAGGTTTAGCGGGGGCCAGAATGAGCAGTTCTTC. Translation gives CASSRFSGGQNEQFF.